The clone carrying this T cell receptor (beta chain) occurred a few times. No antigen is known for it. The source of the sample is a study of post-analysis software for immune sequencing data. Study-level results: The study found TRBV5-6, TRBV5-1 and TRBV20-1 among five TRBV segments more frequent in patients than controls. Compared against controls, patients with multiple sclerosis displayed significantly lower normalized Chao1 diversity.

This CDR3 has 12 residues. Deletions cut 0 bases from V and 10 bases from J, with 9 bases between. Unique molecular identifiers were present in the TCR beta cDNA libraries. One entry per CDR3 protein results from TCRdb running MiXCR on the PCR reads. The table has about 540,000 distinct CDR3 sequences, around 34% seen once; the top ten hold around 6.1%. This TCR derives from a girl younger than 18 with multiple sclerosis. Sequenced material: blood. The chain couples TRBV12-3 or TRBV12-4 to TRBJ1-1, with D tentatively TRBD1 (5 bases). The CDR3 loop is CASSLARVGAFF. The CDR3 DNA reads TGTGCCAGCAGTTTAGCCAGGGTGGGAGCTTTCTTT.